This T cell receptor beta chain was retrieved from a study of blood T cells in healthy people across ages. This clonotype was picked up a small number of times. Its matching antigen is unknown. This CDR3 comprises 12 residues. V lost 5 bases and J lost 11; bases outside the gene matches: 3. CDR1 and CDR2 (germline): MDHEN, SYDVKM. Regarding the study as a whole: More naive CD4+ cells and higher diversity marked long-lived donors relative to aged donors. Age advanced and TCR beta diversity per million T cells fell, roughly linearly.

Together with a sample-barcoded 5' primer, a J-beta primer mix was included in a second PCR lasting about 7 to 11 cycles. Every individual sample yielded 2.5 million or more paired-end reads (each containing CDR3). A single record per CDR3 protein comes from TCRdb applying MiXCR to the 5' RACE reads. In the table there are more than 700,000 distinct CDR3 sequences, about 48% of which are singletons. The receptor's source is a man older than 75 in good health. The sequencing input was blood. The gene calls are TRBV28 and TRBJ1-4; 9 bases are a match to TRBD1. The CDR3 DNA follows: TGTGCCAGCAGTCCCGGGACAGGGAAACTGTTTTTT. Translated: CASSPGTGKLFF.